The subject of this entry is one T cell receptor beta chain. The germline gives CDR1 LNHDA, CDR2 SQIVND (reference sequence). The CDR3 has 15 residues. The V gene lost 3 bases and the J gene lost 0 bases, with 9 bases spanning the gap. Residents of about two dozen US areas, aged about 18 to 95 years, made up the participants. This sample stems from a study of blood T cell repertoires in COVID-19. Original methodology: Amplified reference gene primers provided the basis for estimating nucleated cell counts. TCRdb's copy holds only in-frame clones and misses some; the assay was immunoSEQ multiplex PCR. V and J calls and clone size are copied from that table; D and trimming were computed from the DNA. Of more than 150,000 clones detected, about 90% appear once; the ten largest clones hold 6% to 7.5%.

The genes are TRBV19 and TRBJ1-3; D gene ambiguous. Sequenced: PBMCs or T cells enriched from blood (not recorded which). The source of this sequence is a woman between 45 and 60 years old who had recovered from COVID-19. The CDR3 loop reads CASSIPRGSGNTIYF. CDR3 bases: TGTGCCAGTAGTATCCCACGGGGCTCTGGAAACACCATATATTTT.